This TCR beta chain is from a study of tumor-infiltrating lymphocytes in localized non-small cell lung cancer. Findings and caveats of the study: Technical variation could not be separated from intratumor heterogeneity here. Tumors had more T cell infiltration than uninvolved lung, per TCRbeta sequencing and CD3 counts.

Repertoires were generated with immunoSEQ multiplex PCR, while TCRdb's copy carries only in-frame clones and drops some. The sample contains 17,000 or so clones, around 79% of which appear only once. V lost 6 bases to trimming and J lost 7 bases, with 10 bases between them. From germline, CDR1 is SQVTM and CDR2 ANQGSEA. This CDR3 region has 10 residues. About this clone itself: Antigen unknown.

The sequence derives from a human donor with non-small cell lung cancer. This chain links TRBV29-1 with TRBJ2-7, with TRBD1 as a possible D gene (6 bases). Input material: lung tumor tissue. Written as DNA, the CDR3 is TGCAGCGTGGGACATGGAGAGCAGTACTTC. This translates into CSVGHGEQYF.